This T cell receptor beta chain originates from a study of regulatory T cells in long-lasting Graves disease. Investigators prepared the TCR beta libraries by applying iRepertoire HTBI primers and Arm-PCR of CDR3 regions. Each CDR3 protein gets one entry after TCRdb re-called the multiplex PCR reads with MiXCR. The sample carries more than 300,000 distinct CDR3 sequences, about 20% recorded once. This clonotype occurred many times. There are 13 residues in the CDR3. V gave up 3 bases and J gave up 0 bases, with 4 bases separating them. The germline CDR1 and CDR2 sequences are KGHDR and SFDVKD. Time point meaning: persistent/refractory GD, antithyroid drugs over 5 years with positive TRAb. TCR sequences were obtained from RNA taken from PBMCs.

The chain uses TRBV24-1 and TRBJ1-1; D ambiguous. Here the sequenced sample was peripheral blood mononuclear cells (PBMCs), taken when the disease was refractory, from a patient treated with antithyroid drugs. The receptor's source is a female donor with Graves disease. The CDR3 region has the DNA TGTGCCACCAGTGATAACCTGAACACTGAAGCTTTCTTT. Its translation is CATSDNLNTEAFF.